Presented here are 2 T cell receptor beta chains from one specimen sequenced in a study of cytomegalovirus exposure and HLA in healthy donors. Amplification used 60 Vbeta primers and 13 Jbeta primers. Here immunoSEQ multiplex PCR was the method, and the copy in TCRdb shows in-frame clones only, minus some. The data contain 100,000 to 150,000 clones, 80% of them singletons. Sequences were obtained from PBMCs. The receptors originated from a man aged 25 to 40 in good health and CMV-seronegative.

The chain joins TRBV5-6 to TRBJ1-1; 7 nucleotides match TRBD1. CDR1 and CDR2 from the germline V gene are SGHDT and YYEEEE. The CDR3 sequence is 13 residues long. V lost 5 bases and J lost 6; bases outside the gene matches: 7. CDR3 region: CASSLKGAAEAFF. CDR3 coding DNA: TGTGCCAGCAGTCTAAAGGGGGCGGCTGAAGCTTTCTTT. Combining the CDR3 with reference TRBV5-6 and TRBJ1-1 gives the whole variable domain DAGVTQSPTHLIKTRGQQVTLRCSPKSGHDTVSWYQQALGQGPQFIFQYYEEEERQRGNFPDRFSGHQFPNYSSELNVNALLLGDSALYLCASSLKGAAEAFFGQGTRLTVV.

The chain combines TRBV2 with TRBJ1-2, with TRBD1 matching 7 bases. Trimming at V came to 11 bases and at J to 2 bases, leaving 5 bases not matched to a gene. Germline CDR1 and CDR2: SNHLY and FYNNEI. CDR3 size: 12 residues. The CDR3 region has the DNA TGTGCCTCGGGACAGTTGAACTATGGCTACACCTTC. This encodes CASGQLNYGYTF.